Below are 7 T cell receptor beta chains sequenced from a single sample in a study of T cells after yellow fever vaccination. TCRdb itself ran the 5' RACE reads through MiXCR, one entry per CDR3 protein. The sample gives about 550,000 distinct CDR3 sequences, under 25% of which show up once; 13% to 15% is in the top ten. The sequenced sample was PBMCs, obtained 15 days after the yellow fever booster vaccination. Receptor source: a man aged 25 to 40 who received the YFV17D yellow fever vaccine.

This chain links TRBV12-3 or TRBV12-4 with TRBJ2-1; the D gene is possibly TRBD2 (6 bases). Trimming stripped 7 bases from V and 3 bases from J, with 7 bases between. The CDR3 is 12 amino acids. The DNA of the CDR3 is TGTGCCAGCAAGGGACTCTACAATGAGCAGTTCTTC. Translating it yields CASKGLYNEQFF.

This clonotype was seen more than once but under ten times. The chain has TRBV18 and TRBJ2-7, with D unresolved. Germline V lookup: CDR1 KGHSH, CDR2 LQKENI. Trimming shortened V by 3 bases and J by 1 base, and 13 bases separated the two germline ends. This CDR3 comprises 15 residues. CDR3 protein: CASSPEAGPSYEQYF. DNA of the CDR3: TGTGCCAGCTCACCTGAAGCAGGCCCGTCCTACGAGCAGTACTTC.

The sample holds many counts of this clonotype. The chain employs TRBV5-4 and TRBJ2-3; D not resolved. The CDR3 contains 14 residues. In germline, CDR1 is SGHNT, CDR2 YYREEE (reference sequence). Trimming shortened V by 3 bases and J by 0 bases, and 8 bases separated the two germline ends. This chain's CDR3 is CASSYQVSTDTQYF. In nucleotides, the CDR3 is TGTGCCAGCAGCTACCAAGTTAGCACAGATACGCAGTATTTT.

The genes are TRBV5-1 and TRBJ2-3; 9 bases map to TRBD2. The CDR3 contains 15 residues. J was trimmed by 3 bases and V by 0 bases; bases with no gene match: 2. Germline CDR1 and CDR2: SGHRS and YFSETQ. The DNA of the CDR3 is TGCGCCAGCAGCTTGGGGACTAGCGATACAGATACGCAGTATTTT. Its translation: CASSLGTSDTDTQYF.

The rearrangement links TRBV29-1 to TRBJ2-1, with TRBD2 matching over 7 bases. This CDR3 is 14 amino acids long. Germline CDR1 reads SQVTM; CDR2 reads ANQGSEA. With V trimmed by 4 bases and J by 0 bases, 3 bases remained unmatched. CDR3 nucleotide sequence: TGCAGCGTTGGGCTAGCGGTCTCCTACAATGAGCAGTTCTTC. This sequence encodes CSVGLAVSYNEQFF.

This CDR3 reads CASSPRGAGATNTGELFF. CDR3 bases: TGTGCCAGCAGCCCCCGTGGAGCGGGAGCGACAAACACCGGGGAGCTGTTTTTT. The chain joins TRBV7-6 to TRBJ2-2; 8 bases map to TRBD2. There are 18 residues in the CDR3. CDR1 and CDR2 from the germline V gene are SGHVS and FNYEAQ. The V and J ends lost 5 bases and 2 bases, in that order; junction bases with no gene match: 13.

This clonotype came up a few times. The chain joins TRBV18 to TRBJ1-4; maybe TRBD1 (5 bases). With 3 bases removed from V and 0 bases from J, the gap between germline ends came to 11 bases. The CDR3 loop spans 16 amino acids. Germline CDR1 reads KGHSH; CDR2 reads LQKENI. CDR3 in amino acids: CASSPVVGATNEKLFF. CDR3 sequence (DNA): TGTGCCAGCTCACCGGTGGTAGGGGCAACTAATGAAAAACTGTTTTTT. The full variable domain, its missing parts supplied by reference TRBV18 and TRBJ1-4, is NAGVMQNPRHLVRRRGQEARLRCSPMKGHSHVYWYRQLPEEGLKFMVYLQKENIIDESGMPKERFSAEFPKEGPSILRIQQVVRGDSAAYFCASSPVVGATNEKLFFGSGTQLSVL.